These 17 T cell receptor beta chains share one sample of origin, sequenced in a study of blood T cells in healthy people across ages. A second PCR of about 7 to 12 cycles used a sample-barcoded 5' primer and a J-beta primer mix. Each CDR3 protein gets one entry after TCRdb re-called the 5' RACE reads with MiXCR. The repertoire has roughly 500,000 distinct CDR3 sequences, roughly a quarter of them found once; the top ten carry around 18%. Sequencing was carried out using blood. The origin of the receptors is a woman in her 70s in good health.

This clonotype was picked up a small number of times. The chain has TRBV20-1 and TRBJ2-5; unclear D gene. The length of the CDR3 is 13 residues. V was pared by 6 bases and J by 4 bases, with 15 bases between. Germline V gene data show CDR1 as DFQATT and CDR2 as SNEGSKA (reference sequence). CDR3 sequence (DNA): TGCAGTGCAACCCTGGAACCCCTAGAGACCCAGTACTTC. Its protein product is CSATLEPLETQYF.

The chain is built from TRBV29-1 and TRBJ2-6; D gene uncertain. The ends were cut back, 4 bases at V and 2 bases at J, with 12 bases in the middle. CDR1 is SQVTM and CDR2 is ANQGSEA in the germline V gene. This CDR3 comprises 15 residues. The CDR3 region has the DNA TGCAGCGTTGTTTTCAGTATTCCTGGGGCCAACGTCCTGACTTTC. It yields the protein CSVVFSIPGANVLTF.

The CDR3, as DNA: TGCAGCGCAGGAGGTACCGTCTACGAGCAGTACTTC. Translating it yields CSAGGTVYEQYF. The chain links TRBV20-1 to TRBJ2-7; TRBD2 is a possible D gene (5 bases). The CDR3 length is 12 residues. CDR1 DFQATT and CDR2 SNEGSKA come from the germline V gene (reference sequence).

Regarding this clonotype: The junction shows a germline mismatch at one end, possibly a read error. This chain links TRBV9 with TRBJ2-1, with 11 nucleotides matching TRBD2. CDR1 SGDLS and CDR2 YYNGEE come from the germline V gene. The CDR3 covers 15 residues. The CDR3 coding sequence is TGTCCCAGCAGCCAGAAGGTAGCGGGGGGGAATGAGCAGTTCTTC. Amino acid sequence: CPSSQKVAGGNEQFF.

This clonotype has only a few counts. The rearrangement uses TRBV27 and TRBJ2-2; TRBD1 or TRBD2 may be the D gene (5 bases each). There are 15 residues in the CDR3. Trimming removed 6 bases at V and 5 bases at J, with 16 bases between. Germline V gene data show CDR1 as MNHEY and CDR2 as SMNVEV (reference sequence). CDR3 loop: CASRGTNTPTGELFF. The CDR3 DNA reads TGTGCCAGCAGAGGGACCAATACACCGACCGGGGAGCTGTTTTTT.

This clonotype was counted between two and nine times. This CDR3 reads CSVSLGAYNYGYTF. DNA for the CDR3: TGCAGTGTTTCCCTAGGGGCTTATAACTATGGCTACACCTTC. The V call is TRBV20-1, the J call TRBJ1-2, with D possibly TRBD1 on 5 matching bases. The V gene's germline CDR1 is DFQATT and CDR2 SNEGSKA (reference sequence). The CDR3 runs to 14 residues. V lost 7 bases to trimming and J lost 1 base, with 16 bases between them.

This rearrangement joins TRBV7-8 to TRBJ1-4; possible D gene TRBD1, 6 bases. Germline V gene sequence: CDR1 SGHVS, CDR2 FQNEAQ. The ends were cut back, 6 bases at V and 10 bases at J, with 27 bases in the middle. CDR3 length: 17 residues. For the CDR3, the DNA is TGTGCCAGCAGTTGGTCGACAGGTCGGGGCTCGAAAGGAAAACTGTTTTTT. It encodes CASSWSTGRGSKGKLFF.

The chain couples TRBV18 to TRBJ1-2, with D unclear. This CDR3 contains 14 residues. V lost 5 bases and J 6 bases, leaving 16 bases between the germline ends. Per germline, CDR1 KGHSH and CDR2 LQKENI. The CDR3 sequence: CASSLFEGKDGYTF. CDR3 nucleotides: TGTGCCAGCTCATTGTTTGAGGGAAAGGATGGCTACACCTTC.

CDR3 bases: TGTGCCAGCTCACCAAAAGCGGAGACCCAGTACTTC. Translated: CASSPKAETQYF. This rearrangement joins TRBV18 to TRBJ2-5; no reliable D call. V lost 2 bases and J 5 bases, leaving 6 bases between the germline ends. Germline V gene lookup returns CDR1 KGHSH and CDR2 LQKENI. The length of the CDR3 is 12 residues.

The rearrangement uses TRBV9 and TRBJ2-5; D unclear. The J call may be incorrect, as the DNA end agrees better with TRBJ2-1. CDR1 and CDR2 from the germline V gene are SGDLS and YYNGEE. The CDR3 sequence is 14 residues long. This CDR3 is CASSVASPAWEQFF. DNA of the CDR3: TGTGCCAGCAGCGTAGCTTCTCCTGCCTGGGAGCAGTTCTTC.

This chain links TRBV4-3 with TRBJ2-3; perhaps D is TRBD1 or TRBD2 (6 bases each). Germline V gene sequence: CDR1 LGHNA, CDR2 YSLEER. CDR3 length: 17 residues. The V and J ends lost 0 bases and 0 bases respectively, with 13 bases between them. CDR3 DNA: TGCGCCAGCAGCCAAGATGACTGGGGGGCTAGCACAGATACGCAGTATTTT. It is translated as CASSQDDWGASTDTQYF.

This clonotype was seen a handful of times. The V and J genes are TRBV9 and TRBJ2-5; unclear D gene. In germline, CDR1 is SGDLS, CDR2 YYNGEE. The CDR3 is 14 residues long. Trimming took 4 bases from V and 5 from J, leaving 15 bases between them. CDR3 amino acids: CASSPHQLGETQYF. In DNA, the CDR3 is TGTGCCAGCAGCCCCCATCAACTCGGGGAGACCCAGTACTTC.

This chain joins TRBV6-2 or TRBV6-3 and TRBJ1-5; D is unresolved. The CDR3 covers 14 residues. The V end was cut by 2 bases, the J end by 9 bases, with 14 bases between. Per the germline V gene, CDR1 is MNHEY and CDR2 is SVGEGT. The CDR3 loop is CASSYVSGVRPQHF. CDR3 DNA sequence: TGTGCCAGCAGTTACGTATCGGGAGTCCGGCCCCAGCATTTT.

The rearrangement joins TRBV7-2 to TRBJ2-1; TRBD2 matches 9 bases. The V gene's germline CDR1 is SGHTA and CDR2 FQGNSA. The CDR3 is made up of 15 amino acids. V dropped 6 bases and J dropped 4; count of bases not matched to a gene: 7. Here the CDR3 DNA reads TGTGCCAGCAGTTACGACAGCGGGGGGTACAATGAGCAGTTCTTC. This translates into CASSYDSGGYNEQFF.

In its sample, this clonotype was seen a few times. The chain couples TRBV27 to TRBJ2-2; weak D call: TRBD1 (6 bases). This CDR3 comprises 15 residues. CDR1 MNHEY and CDR2 SMNVEV come from the germline V gene (reference sequence). V lost 7 bases and J 0 bases, leaving 12 bases between the germline ends. The CDR3 loop is CASKPAGANTGELFF. DNA for the CDR3: TGTGCCAGCAAGCCGGCAGGGGCGAACACCGGGGAGCTGTTTTTT.

The V and J genes are TRBV20-1 and TRBJ1-4; D gene unclear. The ends were cut back, 4 bases at V and 3 bases at J, with 15 bases in the middle. The germline gives CDR1 DFQATT, CDR2 SNEGSKA (reference sequence). CDR3 length: 15 residues. CDR3 sequence: CSAKAAARSNEKLFF. The CDR3 DNA is TGCAGTGCTAAGGCGGCTGCGCGATCTAATGAAAAACTGTTTTTT.

Ten or more counts support this clonotype. V and J are TRBV7-9 and TRBJ2-3, with TRBD2 as a possible D gene (5 bases). V dropped 8 bases and J dropped 2 bases, with 11 bases sitting between them. CDR3 length: 13 residues. CDR1 and CDR2 (germline): SEHNR, FQNEAQ (reference sequence). The CDR3 sequence: CASSRDLTDTQYF. The CDR3 DNA sequence: TGTGCCAGCTCCCGGGATCTCACAGATACGCAGTATTTT.